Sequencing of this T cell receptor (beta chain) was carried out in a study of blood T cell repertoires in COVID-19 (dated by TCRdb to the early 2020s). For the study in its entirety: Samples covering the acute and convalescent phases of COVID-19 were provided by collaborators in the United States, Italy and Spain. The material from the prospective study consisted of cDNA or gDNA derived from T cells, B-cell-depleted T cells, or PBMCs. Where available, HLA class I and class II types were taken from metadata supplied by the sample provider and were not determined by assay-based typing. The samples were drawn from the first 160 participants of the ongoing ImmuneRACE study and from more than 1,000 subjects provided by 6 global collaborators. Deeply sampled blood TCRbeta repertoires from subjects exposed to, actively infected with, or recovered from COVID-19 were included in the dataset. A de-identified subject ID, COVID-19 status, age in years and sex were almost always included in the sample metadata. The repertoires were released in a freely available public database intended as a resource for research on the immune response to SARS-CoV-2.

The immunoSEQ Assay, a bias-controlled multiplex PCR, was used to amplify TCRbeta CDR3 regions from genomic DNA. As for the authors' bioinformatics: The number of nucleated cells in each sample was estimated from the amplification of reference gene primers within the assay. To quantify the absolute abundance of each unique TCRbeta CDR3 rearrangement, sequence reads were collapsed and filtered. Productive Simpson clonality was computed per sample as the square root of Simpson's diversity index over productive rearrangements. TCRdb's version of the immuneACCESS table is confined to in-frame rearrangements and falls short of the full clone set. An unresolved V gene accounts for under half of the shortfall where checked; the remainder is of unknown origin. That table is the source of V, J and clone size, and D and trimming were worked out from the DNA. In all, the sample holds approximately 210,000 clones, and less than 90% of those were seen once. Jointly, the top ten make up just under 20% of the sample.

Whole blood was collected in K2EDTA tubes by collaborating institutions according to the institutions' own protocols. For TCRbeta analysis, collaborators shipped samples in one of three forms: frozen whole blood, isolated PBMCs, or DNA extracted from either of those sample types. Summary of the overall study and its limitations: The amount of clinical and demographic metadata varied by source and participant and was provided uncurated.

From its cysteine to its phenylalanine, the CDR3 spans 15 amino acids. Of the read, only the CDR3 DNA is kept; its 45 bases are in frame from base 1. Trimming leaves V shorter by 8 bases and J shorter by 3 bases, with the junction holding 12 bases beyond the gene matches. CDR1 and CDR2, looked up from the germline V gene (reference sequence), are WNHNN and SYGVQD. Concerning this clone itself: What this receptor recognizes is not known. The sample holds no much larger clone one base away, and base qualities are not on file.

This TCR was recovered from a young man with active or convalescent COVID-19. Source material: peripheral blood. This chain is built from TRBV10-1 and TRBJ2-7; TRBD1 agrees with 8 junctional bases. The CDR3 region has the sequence CASARGDRGYYEQYF. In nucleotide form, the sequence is TGCGCCAGCGCTCGGGGAGACAGGGGCTACTACGAGCAGTACTTC.